This TCR beta chain was found in a study of T cell responses to AZD1222 COVID-19 vaccine. The repertoire was sequenced with immunoSEQ multiplex PCR; TCRdb's copy has only in-frame clones and lacks some. The sample includes approximately 160,000 clones, around 92% of them seen just once. Of note for this clone: Its matching antigen is unknown.

The CDR3 is made up of 12 amino acids. With 7 bases clipped from V and 6 bases from J, the junction kept 6 bases outside the gene matches. Study-level points and caveats: Variant regions that are unmutated are reportedly the target of nearly half of spike-specific TCRs. The study identified only five to seven AZD1222 recipients as seropositive at baseline. Recipients of two AZD1222 doses showed rising Spike-specific TCR breadth and depth. Donors skewed white British and female; clonal diversity was possibly underestimated.

The rearrangement links TRBV12-3 or TRBV12-4 to TRBJ2-7, with 7 bases aligning to TRBD1. Specimen: peripheral blood, collected 28 days after the second AZD1222 dose. This clonotype was obtained from an adult who received the AZD1222 COVID-19 vaccine. CDR3 nucleotides: TGTGCCAGCACTCGACAGGGTATCGAGCAGTACTTC. Translation gives CASTRQGIEQYF.